The present TCR beta chain was sequenced within a study of naive and memory T cell subsets. The study's findings and limits: Possibly reflecting memory cells re-expressing CD45RA, a few larger clonotypes occurred in naive repertoires, especially CD8. There was no ground truth to check naive and memory subset results.

The V gene lost 6 bases and the J gene lost 0 bases, with 7 bases spanning the gap. This CDR3 has 13 amino acids. The beta constant-region primer was an equimolar mix of two oligonucleotides covering TRBC1 and TRBC2. Four rounds of PCR amplified the ligated cDNA using nested alpha and beta constant-region primers plus SP2. The cDNA 3' end received a ligated single-stranded oligonucleotide carrying the SP2 primer and a 12-nucleotide UMI. TCRdb re-called the UMI-ligation and nested PCR reads through MiXCR, storing one row per CDR3 protein. The sample lists about 150,000 distinct CDR3 sequences, roughly 22% occurring once. This clonotype was seen repeatedly, ten times or more. Its antigen is still unknown. Overnight CMV lysate stimulation of fresh PBMCs defined donor CMV status by CD4+ IFNgamma. Cells stained for CD3, CD4, CD8, CD45RA, CD27 and viability were sorted into four CD45RA/CD27 subsets.

Sequenced: naive CD4+ T cells from blood. This clonotype was obtained from a human donor in good health. The J gene is TRBJ2-3, the V gene TRBV12-3 or TRBV12-4; D remains ambiguous. The CDR3 DNA follows: TGTGCCAGCAGAAGACCGAGCACAGATACGCAGTATTTT. This codes for CASRRPSTDTQYF.